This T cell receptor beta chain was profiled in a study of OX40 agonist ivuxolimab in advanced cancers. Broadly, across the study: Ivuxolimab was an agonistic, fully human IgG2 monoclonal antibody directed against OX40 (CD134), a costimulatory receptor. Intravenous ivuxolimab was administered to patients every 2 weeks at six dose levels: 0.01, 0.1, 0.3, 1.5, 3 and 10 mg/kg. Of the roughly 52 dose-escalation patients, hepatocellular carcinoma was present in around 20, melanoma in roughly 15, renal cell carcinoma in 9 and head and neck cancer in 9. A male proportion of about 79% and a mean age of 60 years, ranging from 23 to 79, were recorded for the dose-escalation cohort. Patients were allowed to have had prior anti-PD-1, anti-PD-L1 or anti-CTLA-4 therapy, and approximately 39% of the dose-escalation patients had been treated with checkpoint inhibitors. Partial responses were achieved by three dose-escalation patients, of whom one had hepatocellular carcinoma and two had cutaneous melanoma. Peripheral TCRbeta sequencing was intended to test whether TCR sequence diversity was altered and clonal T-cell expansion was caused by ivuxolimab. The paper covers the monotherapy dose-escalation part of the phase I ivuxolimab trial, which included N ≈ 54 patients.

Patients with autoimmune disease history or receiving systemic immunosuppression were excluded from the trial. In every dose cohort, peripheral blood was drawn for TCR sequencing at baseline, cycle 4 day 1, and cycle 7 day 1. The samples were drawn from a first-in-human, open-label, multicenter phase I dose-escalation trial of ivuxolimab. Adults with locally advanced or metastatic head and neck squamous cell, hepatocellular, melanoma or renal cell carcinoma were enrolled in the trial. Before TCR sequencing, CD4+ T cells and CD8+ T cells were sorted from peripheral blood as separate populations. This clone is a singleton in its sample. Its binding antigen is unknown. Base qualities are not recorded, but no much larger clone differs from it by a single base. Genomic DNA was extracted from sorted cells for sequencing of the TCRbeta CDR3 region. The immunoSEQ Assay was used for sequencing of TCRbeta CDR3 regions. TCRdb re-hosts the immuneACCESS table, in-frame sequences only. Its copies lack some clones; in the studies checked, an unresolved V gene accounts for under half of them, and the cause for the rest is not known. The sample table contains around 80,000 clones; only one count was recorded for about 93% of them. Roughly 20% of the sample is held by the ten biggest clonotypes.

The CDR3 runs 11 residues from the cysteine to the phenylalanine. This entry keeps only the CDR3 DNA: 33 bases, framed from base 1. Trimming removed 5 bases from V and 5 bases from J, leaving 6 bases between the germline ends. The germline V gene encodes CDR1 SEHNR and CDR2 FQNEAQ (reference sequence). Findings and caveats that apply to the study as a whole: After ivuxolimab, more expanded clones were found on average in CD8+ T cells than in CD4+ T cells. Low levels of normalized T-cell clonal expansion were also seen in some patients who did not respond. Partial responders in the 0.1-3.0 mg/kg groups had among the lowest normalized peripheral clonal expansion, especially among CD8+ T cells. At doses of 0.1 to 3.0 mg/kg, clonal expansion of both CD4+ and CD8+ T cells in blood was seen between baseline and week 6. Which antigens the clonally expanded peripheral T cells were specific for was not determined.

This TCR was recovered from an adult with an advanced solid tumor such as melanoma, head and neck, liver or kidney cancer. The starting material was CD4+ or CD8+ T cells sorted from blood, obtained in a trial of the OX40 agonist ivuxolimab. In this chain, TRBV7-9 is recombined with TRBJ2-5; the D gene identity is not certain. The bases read TGTGCCAGCAGCAGCAGGGAGACCCAGTACTTC. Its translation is CASSSRETQYF.